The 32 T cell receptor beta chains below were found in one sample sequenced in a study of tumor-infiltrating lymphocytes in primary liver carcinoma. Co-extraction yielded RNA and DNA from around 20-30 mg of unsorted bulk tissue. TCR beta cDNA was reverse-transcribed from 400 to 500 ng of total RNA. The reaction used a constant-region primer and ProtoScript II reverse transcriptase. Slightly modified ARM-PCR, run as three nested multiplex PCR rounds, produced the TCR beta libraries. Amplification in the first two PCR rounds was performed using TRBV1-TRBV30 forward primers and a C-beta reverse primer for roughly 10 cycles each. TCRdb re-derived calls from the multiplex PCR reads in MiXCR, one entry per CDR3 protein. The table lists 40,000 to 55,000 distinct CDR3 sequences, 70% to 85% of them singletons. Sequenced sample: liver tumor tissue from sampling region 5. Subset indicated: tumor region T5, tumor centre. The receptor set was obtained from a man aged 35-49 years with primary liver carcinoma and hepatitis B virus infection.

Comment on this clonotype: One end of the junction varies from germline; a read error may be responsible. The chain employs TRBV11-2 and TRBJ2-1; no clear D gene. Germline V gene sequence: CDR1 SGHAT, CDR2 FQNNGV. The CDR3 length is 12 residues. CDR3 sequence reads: CTSSPEYSEQFF. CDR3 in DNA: TGTACAAGCAGCCCGGAGTACAGTGAGCAGTTCTTC.

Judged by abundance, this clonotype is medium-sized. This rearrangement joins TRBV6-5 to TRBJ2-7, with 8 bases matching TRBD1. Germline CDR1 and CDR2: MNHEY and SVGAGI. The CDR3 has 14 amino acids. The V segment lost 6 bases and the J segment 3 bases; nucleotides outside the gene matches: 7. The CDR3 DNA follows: TGTGCCAGCAGCTCCACCGACAGGGGCTACGAGCAGTACTTC. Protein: CASSSTDRGYEQYF.

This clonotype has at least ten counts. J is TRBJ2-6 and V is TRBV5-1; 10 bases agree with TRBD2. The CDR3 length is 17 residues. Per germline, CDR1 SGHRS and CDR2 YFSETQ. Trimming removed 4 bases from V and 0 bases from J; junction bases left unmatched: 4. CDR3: CASSRTSGDSGANVLTF. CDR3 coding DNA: TGCGCCAGCAGCCGTACTAGCGGGGACTCTGGGGCCAACGTCCTGACTTTC.

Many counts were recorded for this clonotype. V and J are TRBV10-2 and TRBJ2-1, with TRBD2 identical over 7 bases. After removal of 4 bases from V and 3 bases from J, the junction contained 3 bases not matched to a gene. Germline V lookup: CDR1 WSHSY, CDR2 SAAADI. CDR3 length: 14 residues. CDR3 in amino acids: CASSGTSDYNEQFF. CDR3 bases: TGCGCCAGCAGTGGAACTAGCGACTACAATGAGCAGTTCTTC.

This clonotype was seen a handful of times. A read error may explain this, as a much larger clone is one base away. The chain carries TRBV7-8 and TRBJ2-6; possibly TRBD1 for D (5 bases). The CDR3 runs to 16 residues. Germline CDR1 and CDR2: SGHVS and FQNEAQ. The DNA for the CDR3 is TGTGCCAGCAGCTTAGGTGGAACCTTAGGGGCCAACGCCCTGACTTTC. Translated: CASSLGGTLGANALTF.

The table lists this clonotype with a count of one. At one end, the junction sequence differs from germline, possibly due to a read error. The CDR3 bases are TGTGCCAACAGTATCCCGGCTACTCAAGAGACCCAGTACTTC. It encodes CANSIPATQETQYF. The rearrangement uses TRBV12-3 or TRBV12-4 and TRBJ2-5; D is unresolved. This CDR3 has 14 residues.

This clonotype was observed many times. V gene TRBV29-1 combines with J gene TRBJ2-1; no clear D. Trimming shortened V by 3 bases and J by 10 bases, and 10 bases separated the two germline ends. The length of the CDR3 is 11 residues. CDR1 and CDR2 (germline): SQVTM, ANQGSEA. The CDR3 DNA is TGCAGCGTTGAGAGGTTGGCCGAGCAGTTCTTC. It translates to CSVERLAEQFF.

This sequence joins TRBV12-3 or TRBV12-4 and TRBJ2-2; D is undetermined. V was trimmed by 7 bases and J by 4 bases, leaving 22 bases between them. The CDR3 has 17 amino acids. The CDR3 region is CASIARRYTPGTGELFF. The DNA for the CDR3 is TGTGCCAGCATTGCTAGACGATATACCCCAGGCACCGGGGAGCTGTTTTTT.

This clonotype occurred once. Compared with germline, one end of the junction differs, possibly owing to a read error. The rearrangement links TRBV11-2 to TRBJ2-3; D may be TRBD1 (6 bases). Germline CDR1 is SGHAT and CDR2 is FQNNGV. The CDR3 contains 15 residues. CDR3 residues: CASSERDKHTDTQYF. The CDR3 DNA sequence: TGTGCCAGCAGTGAACGGGACAAGCACACAGATACGCAATATTTT.

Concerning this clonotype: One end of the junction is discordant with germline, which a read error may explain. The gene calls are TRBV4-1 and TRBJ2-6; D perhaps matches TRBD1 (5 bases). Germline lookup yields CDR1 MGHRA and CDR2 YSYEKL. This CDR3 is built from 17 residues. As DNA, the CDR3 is TGCGCCAGCAGCCAGCTGCAAGAGGCTACTGGGGCCAGCGTCCTGACTTTC. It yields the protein CASSQLQEATGASVLTF.

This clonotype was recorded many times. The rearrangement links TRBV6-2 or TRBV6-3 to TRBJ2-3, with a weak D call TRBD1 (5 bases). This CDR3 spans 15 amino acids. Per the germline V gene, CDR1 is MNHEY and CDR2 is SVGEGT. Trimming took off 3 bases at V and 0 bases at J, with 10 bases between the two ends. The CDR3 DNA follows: TGTGCCAGCAGTTATTGGGGCAGAAGCACAGATACGCAGTATTTT. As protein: CASSYWGRSTDTQYF.

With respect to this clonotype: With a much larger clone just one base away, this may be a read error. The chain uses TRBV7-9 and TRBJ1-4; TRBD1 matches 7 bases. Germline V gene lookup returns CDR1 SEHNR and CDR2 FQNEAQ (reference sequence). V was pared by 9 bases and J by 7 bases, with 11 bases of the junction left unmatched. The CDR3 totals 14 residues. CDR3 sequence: CARNNRGTSEKLFF. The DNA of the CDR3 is TGTGCCAGGAATAACAGGGGAACCAGTGAAAAACTGTTTTTT.

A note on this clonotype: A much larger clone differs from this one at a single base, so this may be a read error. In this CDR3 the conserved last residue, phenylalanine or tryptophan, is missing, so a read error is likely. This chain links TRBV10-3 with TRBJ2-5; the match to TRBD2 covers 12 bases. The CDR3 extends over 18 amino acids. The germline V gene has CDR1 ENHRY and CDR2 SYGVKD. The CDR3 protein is CAISESSSGRGWQGTQYI. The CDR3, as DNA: TGTGCCATCAGTGAGTCCTCTAGCGGGAGGGGATGGCAAGGGACCCAGTACATC.

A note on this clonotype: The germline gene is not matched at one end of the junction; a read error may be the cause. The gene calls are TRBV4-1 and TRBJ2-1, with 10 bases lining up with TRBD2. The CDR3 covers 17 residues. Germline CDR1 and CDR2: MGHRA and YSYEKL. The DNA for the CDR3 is TGCGCCAACAGCCAACCAAGCGGGAGGGTCGAGGTTAGTGAGCAGTTCTTC. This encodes CANSQPSGRVEVSEQFF.

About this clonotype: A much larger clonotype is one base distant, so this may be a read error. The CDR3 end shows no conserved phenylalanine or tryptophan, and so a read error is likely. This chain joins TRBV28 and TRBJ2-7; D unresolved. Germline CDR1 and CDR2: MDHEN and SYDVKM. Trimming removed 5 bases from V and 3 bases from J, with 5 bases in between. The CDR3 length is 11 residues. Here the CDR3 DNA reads TGTGCCAGCAGTGATAACTACGAGCAGTACTCC. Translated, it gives CASSDNYEQYS.

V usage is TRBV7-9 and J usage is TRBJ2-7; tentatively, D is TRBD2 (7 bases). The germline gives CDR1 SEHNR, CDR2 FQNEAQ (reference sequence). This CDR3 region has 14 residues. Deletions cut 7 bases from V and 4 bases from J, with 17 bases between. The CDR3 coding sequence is TGTGCCAGCATCTTCACGGGGGGCGAGTACGAGCAGTACTTC. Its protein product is CASIFTGGEYEQYF.

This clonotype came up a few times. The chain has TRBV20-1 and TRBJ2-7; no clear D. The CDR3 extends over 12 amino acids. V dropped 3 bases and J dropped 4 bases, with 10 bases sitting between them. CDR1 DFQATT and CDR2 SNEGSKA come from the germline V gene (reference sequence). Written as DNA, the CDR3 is TGCAGTGCTAGGACGGGTCTGTACGAGCAGTACTTC. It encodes CSARTGLYEQYF.

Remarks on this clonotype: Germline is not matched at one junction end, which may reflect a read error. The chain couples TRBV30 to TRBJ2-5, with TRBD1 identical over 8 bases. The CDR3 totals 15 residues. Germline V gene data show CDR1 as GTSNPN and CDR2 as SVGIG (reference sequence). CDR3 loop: CVWSEGQALSQAQYF. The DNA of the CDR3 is TGTGTCTGGAGTGAGGGACAGGCCCTATCTCAGGCCCAGTACTTC.

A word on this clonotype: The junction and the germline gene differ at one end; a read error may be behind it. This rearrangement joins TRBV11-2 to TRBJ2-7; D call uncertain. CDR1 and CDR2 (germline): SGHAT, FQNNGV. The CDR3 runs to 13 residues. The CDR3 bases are TGCACCAGCCCCAAAGAGGCGCCCTACGAGCAGTACTTC. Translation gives CTSPKEAPYEQYF. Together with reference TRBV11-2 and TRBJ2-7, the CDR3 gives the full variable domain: EAGVAQSPRYKIIEKRQSVAFWCNPISGHATLYWYQQILGQGPKLLIQFQNNGVVDDSQLPKDRFSAERLKGVDSTLKIQPAKLEDSAVYLCTSPKEAPYEQYFGPGTRLTVT.

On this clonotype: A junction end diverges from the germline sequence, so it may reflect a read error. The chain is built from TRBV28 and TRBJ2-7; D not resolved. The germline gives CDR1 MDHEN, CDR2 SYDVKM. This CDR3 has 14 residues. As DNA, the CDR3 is TGTGCCAGCAGTCAGATAGGCAGTCAGCACGAACAGTACTTC. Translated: CASSQIGSQHEQYF.

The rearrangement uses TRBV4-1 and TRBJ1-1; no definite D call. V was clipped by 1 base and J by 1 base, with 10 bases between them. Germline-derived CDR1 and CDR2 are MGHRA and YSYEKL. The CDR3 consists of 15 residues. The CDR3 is CASSQAATQNTEAFF. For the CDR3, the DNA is TGCGCCAGCAGCCAAGCAGCCACCCAGAACACTGAAGCTTTCTTT.

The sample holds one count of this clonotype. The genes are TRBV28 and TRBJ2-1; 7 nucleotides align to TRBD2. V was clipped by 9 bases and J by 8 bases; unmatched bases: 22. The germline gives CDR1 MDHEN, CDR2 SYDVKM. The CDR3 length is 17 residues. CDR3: CASSLHYVLARVDEQFF. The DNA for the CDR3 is TGTGCCAGTAGTCTACATTATGTACTAGCGAGGGTAGATGAGCAGTTCTTC.

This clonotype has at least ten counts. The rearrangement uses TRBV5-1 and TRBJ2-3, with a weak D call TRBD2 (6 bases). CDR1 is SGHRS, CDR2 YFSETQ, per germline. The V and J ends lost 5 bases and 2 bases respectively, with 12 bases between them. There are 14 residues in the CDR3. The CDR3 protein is CASSLAGNTDTQYF. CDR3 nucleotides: TGCGCCAGCAGTCTGGCGGGGAACACAGATACGCAGTATTTT.

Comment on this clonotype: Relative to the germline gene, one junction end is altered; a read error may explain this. The CDR3 is CASSLGVREQSF. The CDR3 DNA sequence: TGTGCCAGCAGCTTGGGGGTACGTGAGCAGTCGTTT. The chain couples TRBV11-2 to TRBJ2-1; D possibly uses TRBD1 or TRBD2 (5 bases each). Germline V CDR1 and CDR2: SGHAT, FQNNGV. This CDR3 spans 12 amino acids.

CDR3 nucleotide sequence: TGCAGCACTGGATCTGTCCCATTAAGCACAGATACGCGATATTTT. Protein sequence: CSTGSVPLSTDTRYF. V is TRBV29-1 and J is TRBJ2-3; D unresolved. This CDR3 spans 15 amino acids. The V end was cut by 8 bases, the J end by 15 bases, with 33 bases between. Germline-derived CDR1 and CDR2 are SQVTM and ANQGSEA.

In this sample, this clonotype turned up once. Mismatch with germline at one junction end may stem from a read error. CDR3 in amino acids: CVSSYYRASGTTNTQYF. CDR3 nucleotides: TGTGTCAGCAGTTACTACCGGGCTAGCGGAACCACAAATACGCAGTATTTT. The rearrangement links TRBV6-5 to TRBJ2-3; 7 positions match TRBD2. CDR3 length: 17 residues. CDR1 MNHEY and CDR2 SVGAGI come from the germline V gene.

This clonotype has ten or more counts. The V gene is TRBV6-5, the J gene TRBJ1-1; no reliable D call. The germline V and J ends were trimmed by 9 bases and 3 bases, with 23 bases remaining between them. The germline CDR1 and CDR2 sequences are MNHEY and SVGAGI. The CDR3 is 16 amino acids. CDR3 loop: CASSTLPPLSYTEAFF. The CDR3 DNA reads TGTGCCAGTTCGACGCTGCCCCCACTATCCTACACTGAAGCTTTCTTT.

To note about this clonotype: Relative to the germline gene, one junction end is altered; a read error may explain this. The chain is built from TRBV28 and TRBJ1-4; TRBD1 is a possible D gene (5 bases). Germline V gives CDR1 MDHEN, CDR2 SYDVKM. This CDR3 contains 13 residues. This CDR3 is CASSLSWGEKLSF. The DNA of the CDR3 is TGTGCCAGCAGTTTGTCGTGGGGCGAAAAACTGTCTTTT. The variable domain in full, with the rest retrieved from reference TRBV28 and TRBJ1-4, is DVKVTQSSRYLVKRTGEKVFLECVQDMDHENMFWYRQDPGLGLRLIYFSYDVKMKEKGDIPEGYSVSREKKERFSLILESASTNQTSMYLCASSLSWGEKLSFGSGTQLSVL.

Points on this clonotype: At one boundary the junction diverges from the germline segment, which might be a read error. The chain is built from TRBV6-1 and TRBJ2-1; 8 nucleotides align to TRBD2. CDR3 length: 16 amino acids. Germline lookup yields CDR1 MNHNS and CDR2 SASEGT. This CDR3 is CASSALSTGGGDVQFF. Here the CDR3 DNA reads TGTGCCAGTAGTGCCCTCTCCACCGGGGGGGGCGATGTGCAGTTCTTC.

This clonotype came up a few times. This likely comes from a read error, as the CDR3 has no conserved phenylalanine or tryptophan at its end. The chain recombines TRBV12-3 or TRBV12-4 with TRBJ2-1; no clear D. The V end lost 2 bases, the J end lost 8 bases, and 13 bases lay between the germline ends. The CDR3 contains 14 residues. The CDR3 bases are TGTGCCAGCAGTTTACCCCCGTCTAACGATGAGCAGTTCATC. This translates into CASSLPPSNDEQFI.

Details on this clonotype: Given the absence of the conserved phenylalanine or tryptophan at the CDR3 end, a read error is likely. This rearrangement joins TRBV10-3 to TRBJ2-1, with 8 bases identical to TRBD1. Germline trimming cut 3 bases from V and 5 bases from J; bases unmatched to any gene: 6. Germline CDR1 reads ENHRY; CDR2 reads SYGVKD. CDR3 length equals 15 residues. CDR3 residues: CAISDRGHSNNEQFI. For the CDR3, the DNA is TGTGCCATCAGTGACAGGGGGCACTCTAACAATGAGCAGTTCATC.

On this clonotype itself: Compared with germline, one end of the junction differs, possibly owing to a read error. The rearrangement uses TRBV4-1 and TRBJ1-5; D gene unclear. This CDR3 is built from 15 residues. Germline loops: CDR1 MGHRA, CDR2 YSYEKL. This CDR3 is CASSLTWSGNRPQHF. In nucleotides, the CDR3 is TGCGCCAGTAGCCTCACTTGGTCGGGCAATCGGCCCCAGCATTTT.